This T cell receptor beta chain came from a study of cytomegalovirus exposure and HLA in healthy donors. It was with 60 Vbeta and 13 Jbeta primers that the PCR ran. The table came from immunoSEQ multiplex PCR; TCRdb's copy has only in-frame clones and leaves some out. This sample has 63,000 or so clones; about three quarters occur once, and the top ten carry approximately 7.8%. CDR1 SGHNT and CDR2 YYREEE come from the germline V gene (reference sequence). The CDR3 extends over 13 amino acids. Trimming took 1 base from V and 0 from J, leaving 4 bases between them. Sequencing was done on a sample of PBMCs. This chain links TRBV5-4 with TRBJ2-5; D uncertain. This clonotype was obtained from a woman aged 30 to 39 in good health and CMV-seropositive. The CDR3 sequence: CASSLPYQETQYF. CDR3 in DNA: TGTGCCAGCAGCTTGCCGTACCAAGAGACCCAGTACTTC.